The rows below give T cell receptor beta chains drawn from one sample of a study of response to subunit inactivated influenza vaccine. TCRdb re-called the RT-PCR reads through MiXCR, storing one row per CDR3 protein. This sample has more than 400,000 distinct CDR3 sequences, with less than 7.5% found just once. The sequencing used PBMCs from blood, collected less than 30 months after vaccination. The receptors were sampled from a man between 50 and 75 years old who received an inactivated influenza vaccine. The CDR3 runs from the conserved cysteine through the conserved F or W. A D gene is named only where the DNA matches it firmly. Size is stated for part of the rows, as once, few or many counts, or as a class when the clone is expanded.

NA,TRBJ2-1,TRBD2,TRBV11-1,TGTGCCAGCAGCTTCGGGACTAGCGCGTACAATGAGCAGTTCTTC,CASSFGTSAYNEQFF
few,TRBJ2-5,NA,TRBV27,TGTGCCAGCAGTTGGAGGGTTTCTTCTGCGGAGACCCAGTACTTC,CASSWRVSSAETQYF
many,TRBJ2-1,NA,TRBV5-1,TGCGCCAGCAGCGGTAGCGCAAGGGATGAGCAGTTCTTC,CASSGSARDEQFF
many,TRBJ1-3,NA,TRBV20-1,TGCAGTGCTAGAGAGGGGGGTTCAGGAAACACCATATATTTT,CSAREGGSGNTIYF
many,TRBJ2-3,NA,TRBV20-1,TGCAGTGCCGCCCCTGGATACACAGATACGCAGTATTTT,CSAAPGYTDTQYF
NA,TRBJ2-2,NA,TRBV7-2,TGTGCCAGCAGCTCTCAGGCGAACACCGGGGAGCTGTTTTTT,CASSSQANTGELFF
few,TRBJ2-1,NA,TRBV9,TGTGCCAGCAGCGCCGGGCCGCTAGCTGTCGAGCAGTTCTTC,CASSAGPLAVEQFF
NA,TRBJ1-2,NA,TRBV12-3/TRBV12-4,TGTGCCAGCAGATCAACCGGGGCGGATCGCTATGGCTACACCTTC,CASRSTGADRYGYTF
few,TRBJ2-1,NA,TRBV3-1,TGTGCCAGCAGCCAAGATTGGGGCAGGGCTGCCAATGAGCAGTTCTTC,CASSQDWGRAANEQFF
many,TRBJ2-5,TRBD2,TRBV20-1,TGCAGTGCTAACCGGGGAGGGACTGGGGGTTGGGAGACCCAGTACTTC,CSANRGGTGGWETQYF
NA,TRBJ1-1,TRBD1,TRBV2,TGTGCCAGCAGCCGACAGGGGACGATGAACACTGAAGCTTTCTTT,CASSRQGTMNTEAFF
few,TRBJ2-3,NA,TRBV7-2,TGTGCCAGCAGCCGTGGTACCTTTGGAGATACGCAGTATTTT,CASSRGTFGDTQYF
many,TRBJ2-1,TRBD1,TRBV7-8,TGTGCCAGCAGCTTCGACAGGGGATCCTACAATGAGCAGTTCTTC,CASSFDRGSYNEQFF
few,TRBJ2-3,NA,TRBV29-1,TGCAGCGTTGAAGTCCATGCCACAGATACGCAGTATTTT,CSVEVHATDTQYF
few,TRBJ1-5,NA,TRBV28,TGTGCCAGCAGTTTGCCAGGGGTGGGTCAGCCCCAGCATTTT,CASSLPGVGQPQHF
NA,TRBJ2-1,TRBD1,TRBV11-2,TGTGCCAGCAGTAACGACAGGGGCTGGGTGAATGAGCAGTTCTTC,CASSNDRGWVNEQFF
many,TRBJ1-6,NA,TRBV6-5,TGTGCCAGCAGTTACTCACCGGGACTGTACTTGGACCATAATTCACCCCTCCACTTT,CASSYSPGLYLDHNSPLHF
few,TRBJ1-2,NA,TRBV28,TGTGCCAGCCTGGGGCCAGGGAAGCCCTTCTATGGCTACACCTTC,CASLGPGKPFYGYTF
many,TRBJ1-1,NA,TRBV10-3,TGTGCCATCAGTGAGTCAGGTGTCGGAGCTTTCTTT,CAISESGVGAFF
many,TRBJ1-1,NA,TRBV7-2,TGTGCCAGCAGCCCCCGGGGGGGCGATAACACTGAAGCTTTCTTT,CASSPRGGDNTEAFF
many,TRBJ2-3,TRBD1,TRBV12-3/TRBV12-4,TGTGCCAGCCGGGACAGCCCCACAGATACGCAGTATTTT,CASRDSPTDTQYF
few,TRBJ2-7,TRBD2,TRBV7-2,TGTGCCAGCAGCTTAGGGACGGGACTAGCGAGCTACGAGCAGTACTTC,CASSLGTGLASYEQYF
few,TRBJ1-1,NA,TRBV28,TGTGCCAGCAGTTTGTCGGCCCGCACTGAAGCTTTCTTT,CASSLSARTEAFF
many,TRBJ2-7,TRBD2,TRBV20-1,TGCAGTGCTAGCCCAATGAGCGGGGTTAACTACGAGCAGTACTTC,CSASPMSGVNYEQYF
NA,TRBJ1-4,TRBD1,TRBV29-1,TGCAGCGCTGCGGGACAGGGCGGTGAAAAACTGTTTTTT,CSAAGQGGEKLFF
many,TRBJ2-1,TRBD2,TRBV12-3/TRBV12-4,TGTGCCAGCAGTTTAGGAGTAGCGGGTATTAATGAGCAGTTCTTC,CASSLGVAGINEQFF
few,TRBJ2-1,TRBD1,TRBV5-1,TGCGCCAGCAGCTTGCCGACAGGGGGCGGGGATGAGCAGTTCTTC,CASSLPTGGGDEQFF
NA,TRBJ2-1,TRBD2,TRBV12-3/TRBV12-4,TGTGCCAGCAGTTTAGGGGGAGGGCGATTCTACAATGAGCAGTTCTTC,CASSLGGGRFYNEQFF
NA,TRBJ2-1,NA,TRBV4-3,TGCGCCAGCAGCCTCAGGACTACCCGCAATGAGCAGTTCTTC,CASSLRTTRNEQFF
NA,TRBJ2-1,TRBD2,TRBV20-1,TGCAGTGCTAGACCTAGCGGAGGGTCTCTTTCTGAGCAGTTCTTC,CSARPSGGSLSEQFF
few,TRBJ2-1,TRBD1,TRBV20-1,TGCAGTGCTAGAGATTGGATGGGACAGAGCTCCTACAATGAGCAGTTCTTC,CSARDWMGQSSYNEQFF
few,TRBJ1-5,TRBD1,TRBV24-1,TGTGCCACCAGTGATACGGGACAGGGAGGCGGTCAGCCCCAGCATTTT,CATSDTGQGGGQPQHF
NA,TRBJ2-2,NA,TRBV19,TGTGCCAGTAGTAGGTTAATCTGGAGGACCGGGGAGCTGTTTTTT,CASSRLIWRTGELFF
few,TRBJ1-1,NA,TRBV7-2,TGTGCCAGCAGCTTCCGGCAGGGTGTCGCTGAAGCTTTCTTT,CASSFRQGVAEAFF
many,TRBJ2-3,NA,TRBV20-1,TGCAGTGCTACAGGGGATCGTTCAGATACGCAGTATTTT,CSATGDRSDTQYF
NA,TRBJ1-1,NA,TRBV19,TGTGCCAGTAGTGATAGCGCGGGCAGTCGGTACACTGAAGCTTTCTTT,CASSDSAGSRYTEAFF
many,TRBJ2-1,TRBD2,TRBV29-1,TGCAGCGCGGGGGGGCAGGTCTACGGGCAGTTCTTC,CSAGGQVYGQFF
many,TRBJ2-7,NA,TRBV4-3,TGCGCCAGCAGCCAAGAGCTGTGGGCAGGCCCCTCGGACGAGCAGTACTTC,CASSQELWAGPSDEQYF
NA,TRBJ2-7,NA,TRBV21-1,TGTGCCAGCAGGCCCGACAGCCTCGAGCAGTACTTC,CASRPDSLEQYF
many,TRBJ2-2,NA,TRBV5-1,TGCGCCAGCAGCTTGGCCGTACAAGACACCGGGGAGCTGTTTTTT,CASSLAVQDTGELFF
many,TRBJ2-4,TRBD1,TRBV6-1,TGTGCCAGCAGCGGACCGGGACAGGGAAACATTCAGTACTTC,CASSGPGQGNIQYF
few,TRBJ2-5,NA,TRBV6-1,TGTGCCAGCAGCGCGGCCGGGACACAAGAGACCCAGTACTTC,CASSAAGTQETQYF
many,TRBJ2-3,NA,TRBV11-2,TGTGCCAGTAGGGGGAATACGCAGTATTTT,CASRGNTQYF
few,TRBJ1-6,NA,TRBV6-1,TGTGCCAGCAGCCTCGGTCCCGGGGGCTCCTATAATTCACCCCTCCACTTT,CASSLGPGGSYNSPLHF
NA,TRBJ2-1,NA,TRBV5-1,TGCGCCAGCAGCTTAGGGGGGCACCTAAGAAACGGGGGATACAATGAGCAGTTCTTC,CASSLGGHLRNGGYNEQFF
few,TRBJ1-6,NA,TRBV28,TGTGCCAGCAGGAACACGGAGCTTAATTCACCCCTCCACTTT,CASRNTELNSPLHF
many,TRBJ1-2,NA,TRBV5-1,TGCGCCAGCAGCTTGGCCAACAGCCCTAACTATGGCTACACCTTC,CASSLANSPNYGYTF
NA,TRBJ2-5,TRBD1,TRBV9,TGTGCCAGCAGCGACAGACAGGGACCGAAAGAGACCCAGTACTTC,CASSDRQGPKETQYF
few,TRBJ2-7,TRBD1,TRBV18,TGTGCCAGCTCACCACCGGGGGACAGGGTTTACGAGCAGTACTTC,CASSPPGDRVYEQYF
many,TRBJ2-1,TRBD2,TRBV10-3,TGTGCCATCAGTGGGAGGACTAGCGGGCTGAATGAGCAGTTCTTC,CAISGRTSGLNEQFF